This TCR beta chain is drawn from a study of beta chain features in type 1 diabetes. Across the whole study: Examined across all samples were approximately 99 million sorted cells. Study-level findings and limits: For Type 1 diabetes patients, all four CD4+ subsets carried TCRB CDR3s that were moderately but significantly shorter. No resolution was reached here on whether HLA type influences TCRB rearrangement. Fewer insertions but more deletions were seen at VDJ junctions in type 1 diabetes patients.

The CDR3 contains 17 residues. The V end lost 3 bases, the J end lost 2 bases, and 15 bases lay between the germline ends. Looked up from germline, CDR1 is SGHRS and CDR2 is YFSETQ. The isolated RNA, all of it, was reverse transcribed, so expressed TCRB transcripts were what got sequenced. Profiled with immunoSEQ multiplex PCR; TCRdb holds only in-frame clones, not every one. The repertoire holds 250,000 to 350,000 clones, with over 14% as singletons. Sorting gave populations that all exceeded 98% purity. Concerning this clone itself: Its target is unknown.

The clonotype was recovered from a man in his late teens or twenties with type 1 diabetes. This chain links TRBV5-1 with TRBJ2-6; tentative D call: TRBD2 (5 bases). The material sequenced was naive CD4+ T cells from blood. CDR3 sequence reads: CASSWAEGYPGANVLTF. The CDR3 DNA sequence: TGCGCCAGCAGCTGGGCAGAGGGCTACCCTGGGGCCAACGTCCTGACTTTC.